A selection of T cell receptor beta chains follows, all from one sample in a study of T cell responses to AZD1222 COVID-19 vaccine. Assay: immunoSEQ multiplex PCR; the TCRdb copy retains only in-frame clones and omits some. The sample yields 90,000 to 120,000 clones, approximately 90% seen once. The sequencing here drew on peripheral blood, taken 28 days after the second AZD1222 dose. The receptors derive from an adult who received the AZD1222 COVID-19 vaccine. Each CDR3 is given without its conserved first and last residue. D genes are given only for firm matches.

J gene | V gene | D gene | CDR3 protein
TRBJ2-2 | TRBV28 | - | ASSYTGIPEPGELF
TRBJ2-7 | TRBV7-9 | - | ASSSGILSYEQY
TRBJ2-7 | TRBV28 | - | ASSSFSYEQY
TRBJ2-7 | TRBV27 | TRBD1 | ASSLSGQGRDEQY
TRBJ1-1 | TRBV3-1/TRBV3-2 | - | ASSHRVPTYEAF
TRBJ1-1 | TRBV5-1 | TRBD1 | ASSSIPGQSQNTEAF
TRBJ1-2 | TRBV30 | - | AWSVIQGGYGYT
TRBJ1-4 | TRBV7-9 | TRBD1 | ASSNRTGLTNEKLF
TRBJ1-3 | TRBV19 | TRBD1 | ASLSQPGQGNTIY
TRBJ1-6 | TRBV30 | TRBD1 | AWSTPDRARSLH
TRBJ2-3 | TRBV6-5 | TRBD1 | ASRPTGTGTDTQY
TRBJ2-6 | TRBV27 | - | ASRVDSGANVLT
TRBJ2-7 | TRBV6-5 | - | ASSMQGYEQY